Listed here is a single T cell receptor (beta chain). Study processing details: Nucleated cell number was recorded as an estimate derived from reference gene primer amplification. Sequencing used immunoSEQ multiplex PCR; TCRdb keeps in-frame clones, though not all of them. That table supplies the V and J calls and clone size; D and trimming were determined from the DNA. The sample lists 250,000 to 350,000 clones; about nine tenths were seen once. These data come from a study of blood T cell repertoires in COVID-19. As for the study in general: The samples span acute and convalescent COVID-19 from the United States, Italy and Spain. In each case, the material was cDNA or gDNA derived from T cells, B-cell-depleted T cells, or PBMCs.

The CDR3 covers 12 residues. Germline CDR1 ENHRY, CDR2 SYGVKD. V was pared by 5 bases and J by 6 bases, with 8 bases between. The chain combines TRBV10-3 with TRBJ2-1; a possible D gene is TRBD1 (5 bases). Sequenced: peripheral blood. The clonotype was recovered from a man between 18 and 35 years old with active or convalescent COVID-19. DNA for the CDR3: TGTGCCATCAGTAGTAGGGGCAATGAGCAGTTCTTC. This translates into CAISSRGNEQFF.